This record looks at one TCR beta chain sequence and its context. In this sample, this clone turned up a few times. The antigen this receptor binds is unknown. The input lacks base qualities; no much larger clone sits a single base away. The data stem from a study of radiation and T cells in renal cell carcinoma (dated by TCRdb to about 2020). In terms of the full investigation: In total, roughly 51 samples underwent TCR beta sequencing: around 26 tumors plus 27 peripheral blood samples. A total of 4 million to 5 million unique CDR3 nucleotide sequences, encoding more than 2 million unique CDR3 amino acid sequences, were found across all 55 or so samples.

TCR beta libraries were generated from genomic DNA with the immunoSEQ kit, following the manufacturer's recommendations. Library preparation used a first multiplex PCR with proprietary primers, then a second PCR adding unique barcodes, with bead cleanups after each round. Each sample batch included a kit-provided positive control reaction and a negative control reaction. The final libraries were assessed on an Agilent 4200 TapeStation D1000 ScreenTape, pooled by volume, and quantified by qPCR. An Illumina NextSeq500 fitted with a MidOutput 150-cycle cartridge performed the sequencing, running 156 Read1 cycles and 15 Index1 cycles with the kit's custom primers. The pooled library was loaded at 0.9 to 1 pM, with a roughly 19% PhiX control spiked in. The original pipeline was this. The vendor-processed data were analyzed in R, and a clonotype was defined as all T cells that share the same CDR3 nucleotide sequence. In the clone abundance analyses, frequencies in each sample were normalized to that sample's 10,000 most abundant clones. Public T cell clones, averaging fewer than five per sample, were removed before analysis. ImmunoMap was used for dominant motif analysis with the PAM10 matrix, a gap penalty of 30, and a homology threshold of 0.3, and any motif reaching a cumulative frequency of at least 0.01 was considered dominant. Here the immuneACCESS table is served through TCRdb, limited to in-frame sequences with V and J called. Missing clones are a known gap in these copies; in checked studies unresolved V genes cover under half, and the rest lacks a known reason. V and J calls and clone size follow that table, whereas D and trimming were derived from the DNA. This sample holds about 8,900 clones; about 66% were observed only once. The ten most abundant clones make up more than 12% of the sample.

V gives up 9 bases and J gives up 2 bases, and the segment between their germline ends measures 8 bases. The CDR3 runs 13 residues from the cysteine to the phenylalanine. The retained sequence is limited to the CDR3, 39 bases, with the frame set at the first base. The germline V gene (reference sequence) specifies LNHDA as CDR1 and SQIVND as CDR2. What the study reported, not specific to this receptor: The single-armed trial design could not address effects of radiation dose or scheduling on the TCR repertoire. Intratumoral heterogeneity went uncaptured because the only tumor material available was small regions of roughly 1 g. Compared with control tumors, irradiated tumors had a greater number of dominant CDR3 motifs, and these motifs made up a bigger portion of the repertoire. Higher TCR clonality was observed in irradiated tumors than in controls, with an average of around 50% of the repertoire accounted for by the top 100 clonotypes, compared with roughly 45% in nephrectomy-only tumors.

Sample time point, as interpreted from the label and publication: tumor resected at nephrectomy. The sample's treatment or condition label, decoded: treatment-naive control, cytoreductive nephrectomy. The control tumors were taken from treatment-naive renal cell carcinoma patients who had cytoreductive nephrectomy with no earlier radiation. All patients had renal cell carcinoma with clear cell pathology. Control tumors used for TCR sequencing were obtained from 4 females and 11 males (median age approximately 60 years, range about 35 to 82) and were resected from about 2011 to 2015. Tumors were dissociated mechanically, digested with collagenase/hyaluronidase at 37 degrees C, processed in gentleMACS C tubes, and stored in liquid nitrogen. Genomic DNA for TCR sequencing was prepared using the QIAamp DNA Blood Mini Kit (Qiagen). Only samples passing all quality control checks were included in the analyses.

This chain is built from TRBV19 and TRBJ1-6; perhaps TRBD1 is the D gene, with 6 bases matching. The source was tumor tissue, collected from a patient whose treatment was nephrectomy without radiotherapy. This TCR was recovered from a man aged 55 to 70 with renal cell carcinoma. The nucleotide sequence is TGTGCCAGCGGGGACACCTATAATTCACCCCTCCACTTT. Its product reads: CASGDTYNSPLHF.